The subject of this entry is one T cell receptor beta chain. This specimen comes from a study of blood T cell repertoires in COVID-19. Study-level background: The cDNA or gDNA used as material had been derived from T cells, B-cell-depleted T cells, or PBMCs.

The CDR3 covers 16 residues. Germline lookup yields CDR1 LNHDA and CDR2 SQIVND (reference sequence). V trimming: 2 bases; J trimming: 6 bases; junction bases outside the gene matches: 6. Clones were sequenced by immunoSEQ multiplex PCR, and TCRdb holds only the in-frame ones, with some missing. Of roughly 200,000 clones in the sample, roughly 84% are singletons; the top ten hold 5.5% to 8%. Specimen: peripheral blood. This clonotype was sampled from a woman aged 40 to 55 with COVID-19, enrolled during active disease. The V and J genes are TRBV19 and TRBJ1-5, with 11 bases fitting TRBD1. DNA of the CDR3: TGTGCCAGTAGTATACCCCCGGGACAGGGGGGTCAGCCCCAGCATTTT. Its protein is CASSIPPGQGGQPQHF.